This TCR beta chain was profiled in a study of vaccination effects on CD4 cells after COVID-19. Study-wide context: Samples from a couple of convalescent patients were given 16 days and one week before vaccination.

The sample holds a few counts of this clone. Its specificity is not known. The germline V and J ends were trimmed by 2 bases and 3 bases, with 11 bases remaining between them. CDR3 length: 14 residues. The germline V gene encodes CDR1 LGHNA and CDR2 YNFKEQ. Peptide-pool stimulation followed by sequencing identified expanded antigen-specific CD4+ clonotypes in the ViraFEST assay. Isolating CD4+ T cells followed around nine days of culture. By PCR, the person was confirmed to have had SARS-CoV-2 infection between March and December 2020. On both days 3 and 7, half of the culture medium was replaced with IL-2 medium. Sequenced by immunoSEQ multiplex PCR; TCRdb stores in-frame clones only, minus some. Of around 23,000 clones in the sample, more than 60% are singletons; the top ten hold around 38%.

This sequence was found in a human donor who had a prior SARS-CoV-2 infection. The specimen comprised CD4+ T cells from PBMCs cultured with a peptide pool, sampled before COVID-19 vaccination. The J gene is TRBJ2-7, the V gene TRBV4-2; possibly TRBD1 for D (6 bases). As DNA, the CDR3 is TGTGCCAGCAGCCAATTAAACAGGGACTACGAGCAGTACTTC. Translating it yields CASSQLNRDYEQYF.